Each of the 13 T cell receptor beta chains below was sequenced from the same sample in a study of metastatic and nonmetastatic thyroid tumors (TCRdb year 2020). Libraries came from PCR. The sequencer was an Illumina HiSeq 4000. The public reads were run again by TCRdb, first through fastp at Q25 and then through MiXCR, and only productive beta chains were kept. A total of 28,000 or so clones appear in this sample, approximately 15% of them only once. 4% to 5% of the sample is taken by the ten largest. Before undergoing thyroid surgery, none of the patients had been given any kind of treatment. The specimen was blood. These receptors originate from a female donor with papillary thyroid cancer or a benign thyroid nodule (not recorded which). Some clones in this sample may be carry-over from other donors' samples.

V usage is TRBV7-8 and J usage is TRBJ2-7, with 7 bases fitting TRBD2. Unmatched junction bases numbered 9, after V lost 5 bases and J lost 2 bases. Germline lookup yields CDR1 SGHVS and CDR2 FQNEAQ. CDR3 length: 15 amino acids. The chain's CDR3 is CASSRTRQNPYEQYF. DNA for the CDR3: TGTGCCAGCAGCCGGACTAGACAGAATCCCTACGAGCAGTACTTC.

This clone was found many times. DNA of the CDR3: TGCAGTGCTAGAGATGGGGGGGGAGGGGACACAGATACGCAGTATTTT. Protein: CSARDGGGGDTDTQYF. This chain links TRBV20-1 with TRBJ2-3; 7 nucleotides match TRBD2. This CDR3 has 16 amino acids. J was trimmed by 2 bases and V by 0 bases; bases with no gene match: 8. The germline V gene encodes CDR1 DFQATT and CDR2 SNEGSKA (reference sequence).

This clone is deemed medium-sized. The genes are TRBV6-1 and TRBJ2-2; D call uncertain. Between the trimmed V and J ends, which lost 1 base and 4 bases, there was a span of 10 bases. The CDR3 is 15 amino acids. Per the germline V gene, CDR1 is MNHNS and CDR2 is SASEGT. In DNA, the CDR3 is TGTGCCAGCAGTGAAGATGGGTGGAGCACCGGGGAGCTGTTTTTT. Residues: CASSEDGWSTGELFF.

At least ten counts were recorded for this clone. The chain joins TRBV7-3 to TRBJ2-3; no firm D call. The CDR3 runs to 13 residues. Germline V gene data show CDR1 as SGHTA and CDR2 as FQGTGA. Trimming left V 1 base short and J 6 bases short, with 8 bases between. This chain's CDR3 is CASSLMPADTQYF. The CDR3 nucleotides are TGTGCCAGCAGCTTAATGCCGGCGGATACGCAGTATTTT.

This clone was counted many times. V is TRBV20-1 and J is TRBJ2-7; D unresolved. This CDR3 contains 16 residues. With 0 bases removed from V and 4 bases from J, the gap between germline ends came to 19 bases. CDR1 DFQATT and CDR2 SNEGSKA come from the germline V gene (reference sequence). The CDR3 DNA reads TGCAGTGCTAGAGATAGAGCAACAGCAGTAAGGTACGAGCAGTACTTC. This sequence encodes CSARDRATAVRYEQYF.

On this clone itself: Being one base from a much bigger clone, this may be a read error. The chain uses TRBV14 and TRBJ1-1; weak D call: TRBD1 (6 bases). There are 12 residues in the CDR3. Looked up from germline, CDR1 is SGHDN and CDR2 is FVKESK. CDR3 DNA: TGTGCCAGCAGCCATGGCGGGACATGGGATATTTTT. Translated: CASSHGGTWDIF.

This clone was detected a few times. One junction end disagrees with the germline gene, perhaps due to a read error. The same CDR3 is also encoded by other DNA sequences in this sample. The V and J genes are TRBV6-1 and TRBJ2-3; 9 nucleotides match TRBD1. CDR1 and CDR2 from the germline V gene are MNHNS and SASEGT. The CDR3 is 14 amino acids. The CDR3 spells CASTPGQGRDTQYF. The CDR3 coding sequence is TGTGCCAGCACACCTGGACAGGGGAGAGATACTCAGTATTTT.

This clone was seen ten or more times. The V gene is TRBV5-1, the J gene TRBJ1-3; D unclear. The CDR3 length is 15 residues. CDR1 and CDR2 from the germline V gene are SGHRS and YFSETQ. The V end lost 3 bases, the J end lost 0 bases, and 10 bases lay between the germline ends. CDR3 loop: CASSSGSSSGNTIYF. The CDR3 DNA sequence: TGCGCCAGCAGCTCTGGGTCTAGCTCTGGAAACACCATATATTTT.

The CDR3 bases are TGCAGTGCTAGCAGTGGTTGGCTAGCGGGAGTCTACCCCTACGAGCAGTACTTC. It is translated as CSASSGWLAGVYPYEQYF. This chain uses TRBV20-1 with TRBJ2-7; 10 positions match TRBD2. This CDR3 is 18 amino acids long. CDR1 is DFQATT, CDR2 SNEGSKA, per germline (reference sequence). Trimming at V came to 3 bases and at J to 2 bases, leaving 16 bases not matched to a gene.

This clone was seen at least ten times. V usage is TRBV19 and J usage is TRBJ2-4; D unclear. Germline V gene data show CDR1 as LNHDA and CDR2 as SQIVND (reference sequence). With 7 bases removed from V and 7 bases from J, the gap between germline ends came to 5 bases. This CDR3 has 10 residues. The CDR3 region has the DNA TGTGCCAGTAAAGGTAACATTCAGTACTTC. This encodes CASKGNIQYF.

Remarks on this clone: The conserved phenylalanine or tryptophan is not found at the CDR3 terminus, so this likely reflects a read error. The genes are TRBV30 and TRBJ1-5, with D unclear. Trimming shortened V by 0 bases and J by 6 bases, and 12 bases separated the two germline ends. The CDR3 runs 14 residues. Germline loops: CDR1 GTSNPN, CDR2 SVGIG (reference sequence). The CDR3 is CAWSVHVGGQPQHL. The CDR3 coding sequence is TGTGCCTGGAGTGTACACGTGGGCGGTCAGCCCCAGCATTTG.

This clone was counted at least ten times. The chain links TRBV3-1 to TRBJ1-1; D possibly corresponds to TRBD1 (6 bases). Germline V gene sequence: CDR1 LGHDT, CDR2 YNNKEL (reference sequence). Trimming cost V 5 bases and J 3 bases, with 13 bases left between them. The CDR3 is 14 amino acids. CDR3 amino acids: CASSIAGADTEAFF. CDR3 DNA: TGTGCCAGCAGCATCGCAGGGGCGGACACTGAAGCTTTCTTT. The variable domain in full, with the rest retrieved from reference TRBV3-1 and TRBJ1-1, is DTAVSQTPKYLVTQMGNDKSIKCEQNLGHDTMYWYKQDSKKFLKIMFSYNNKELIINETVPNRFSPKSPDKAHLNLHINSLELGDSAVYFCASSIAGADTEAFFGQGTRLTVV.

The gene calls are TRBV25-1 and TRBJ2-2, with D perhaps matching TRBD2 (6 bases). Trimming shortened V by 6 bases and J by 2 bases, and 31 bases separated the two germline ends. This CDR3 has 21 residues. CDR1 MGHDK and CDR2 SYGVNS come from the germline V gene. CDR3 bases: TGTGCCAGCAGCCATTTAAGCGGGCAAACATTCCGAGGATTAAACACCGGGGAGCTGTTTTTT. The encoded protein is CASSHLSGQTFRGLNTGELFF.